Described below is a single T cell receptor (beta chain) sequence and its context. The germline gives CDR1 SGHVT, CDR2 SQSDAQ. The CDR3 covers 19 residues. Trimming removed 7 bases from V and 2 bases from J, with 26 bases in between. This sample is drawn from a study of blood T cell repertoires in COVID-19. About the research overall: Whether acute or convalescent, the COVID-19 samples came from the United States, Italy and Spain.

Repertoires were generated with immunoSEQ multiplex PCR, while TCRdb's copy carries only in-frame clones and drops some. This table has 250,000 to 350,000 clones, approximately 87% appearing once. The chain is built from TRBV7-4 and TRBJ2-2; a possible D gene is TRBD1 (5 bases). This TCR was sampled from a young woman who had recovered from COVID-19. The sample taken for sequencing was PBMCs or T cells enriched from blood (not recorded which). CDR3 residues: CASKLGPDKRTTNTGELFF. Here the CDR3 DNA reads TGTGCCAGCAAACTTGGTCCTGATAAGAGGACAACCAACACCGGGGAGCTGTTTTTT. The full variable domain, completed using reference TRBV7-4 and TRBJ2-2, is GAGVSQSPRYKVAKRGRDVALRCDSISGHVTLYWYRQTLGQGSEVLTYSQSDAQRDKSGRPSGRFSAERPERSVSTLKIQRTEQGDSAVYLCASKLGPDKRTTNTGELFFGEGSRLTVL.